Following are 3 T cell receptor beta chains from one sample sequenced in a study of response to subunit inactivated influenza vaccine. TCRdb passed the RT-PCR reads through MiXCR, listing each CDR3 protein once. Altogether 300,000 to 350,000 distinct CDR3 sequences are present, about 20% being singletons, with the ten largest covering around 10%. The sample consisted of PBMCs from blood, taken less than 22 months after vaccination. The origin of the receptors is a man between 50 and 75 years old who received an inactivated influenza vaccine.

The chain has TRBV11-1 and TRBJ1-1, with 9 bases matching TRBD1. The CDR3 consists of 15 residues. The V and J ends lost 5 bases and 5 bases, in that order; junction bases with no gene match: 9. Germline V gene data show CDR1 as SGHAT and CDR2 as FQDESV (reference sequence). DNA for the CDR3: TGTGCCAGCAGCCCATCGGGACAGGGTGGGACTGAAGCTTTCTTT. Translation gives CASSPSGQGGTEAFF.

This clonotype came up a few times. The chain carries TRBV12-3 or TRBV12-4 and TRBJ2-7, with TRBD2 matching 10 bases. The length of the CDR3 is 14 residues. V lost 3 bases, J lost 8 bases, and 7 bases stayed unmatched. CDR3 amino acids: CASSFLAGAIQQYF. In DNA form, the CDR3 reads TGTGCCAGCAGTTTCCTAGCGGGGGCTATACAGCAGTACTTC.

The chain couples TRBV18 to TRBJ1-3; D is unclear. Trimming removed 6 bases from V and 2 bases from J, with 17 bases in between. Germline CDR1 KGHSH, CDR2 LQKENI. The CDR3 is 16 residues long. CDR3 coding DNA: TGTGCCAGCTCCTTTTCGATCCACGATACTGGAAACACCATATATTTT. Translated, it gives CASSFSIHDTGNTIYF. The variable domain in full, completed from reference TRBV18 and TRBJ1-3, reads NAGVMQNPRHLVRRRGQEARLRCSPMKGHSHVYWYRQLPEEGLKFMVYLQKENIIDESGMPKERFSAEFPKEGPSILRIQQVVRGDSAAYFCASSFSIHDTGNTIYFGEGSWLTVV.